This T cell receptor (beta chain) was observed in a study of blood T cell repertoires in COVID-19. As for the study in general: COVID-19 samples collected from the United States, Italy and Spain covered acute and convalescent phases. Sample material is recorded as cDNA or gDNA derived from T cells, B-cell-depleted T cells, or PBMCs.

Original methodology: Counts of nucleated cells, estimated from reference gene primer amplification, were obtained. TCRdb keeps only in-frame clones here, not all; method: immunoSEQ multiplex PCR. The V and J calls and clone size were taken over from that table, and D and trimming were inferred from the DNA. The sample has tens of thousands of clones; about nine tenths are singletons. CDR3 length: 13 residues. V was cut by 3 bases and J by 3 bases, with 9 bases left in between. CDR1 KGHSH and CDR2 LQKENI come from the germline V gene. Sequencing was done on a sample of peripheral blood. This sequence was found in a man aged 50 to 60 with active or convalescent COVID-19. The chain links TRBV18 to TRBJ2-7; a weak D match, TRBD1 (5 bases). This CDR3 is CASSPDSNYEQYF. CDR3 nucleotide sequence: TGTGCCAGCTCACCCGACAGTAACTACGAGCAGTACTTC.